This T cell receptor beta chain was obtained from a study of blood T cell repertoires in COVID-19. V was cut by 1 base and J by 8 bases, with 11 bases left in between. This CDR3 has 13 amino acids. Looked up from germline, CDR1 is LNHNV and CDR2 is YYDKDF (reference sequence). TCRdb's copy holds only in-frame clones and misses some; the assay was immunoSEQ multiplex PCR. The profile covers about 240,000 clones, with roughly 76% appearing a single time and roughly 7.4% taken by the ten largest. The TCR was taken from a woman aged 80 or older with COVID-19, enrolled during active disease. The chain combines TRBV15 with TRBJ1-1; perhaps TRBD1 as D (6 bases). Sequencing was done on a sample of peripheral blood. CDR3 sequence (DNA): TGTGCCACCAGCAGAGTAAGGGGGTCGGAAGCTTTCTTT. This encodes CATSRVRGSEAFF.